This paragraph reports one T cell receptor (beta chain). Its antigen remains unidentified. The conserved closing phenylalanine or tryptophan is absent in this CDR3, likely reflecting a read error. The limits of the CDR3 on the DNA are not certain, so only TCRdb's listed CDR3 is given. The source of the sample is a study of neurological immune-mediated disorders. Study-level points and caveats: HTLV-1-associated myelopathy ranked highest for TCR clonal expansion and multiple sclerosis lowest, beneath healthy controls.

CDR1 and CDR2 from the germline V gene are LGHNA and YNFKEQ. The CDR3 numbers 17 amino acids, ends counted. Time point specified: longitudinal time-point 1 (baseline). 2 million unsorted PBMCs were stored in RNAlater at -80 °C before RNA extraction. The making of cDNA relied on 5'RACE with 10-nucleotide random UMIs. TCRdb reprocessed the 5' RACE reads via MiXCR and lists one record per CDR3 protein. The sample has 47,000 or so distinct CDR3 sequences, 9% to 10% seen once. This TCR derives from a middle-aged woman in good health. The sample consisted of PBMCs. The J gene is TRBJ2-3, the V gene TRBV4-2. The chain's CDR3 is CACSQEMSAGLLDTEYS.